The rows below give T cell receptor beta chains drawn from one sample of a study of T cell responses to AZD1222 COVID-19 vaccine. Data came from immunoSEQ multiplex PCR; TCRdb stores just in-frame clones and leaves some out. The data hold about 130,000 clones, with around nine tenths observed a single time. The sequences come from peripheral blood, collected on day 0 of AZD1222 vaccination. The source is an adult in good health. Each CDR3 is given with its conserved first and last residue. A D gene is named only where the DNA matches it firmly. Only some rows state a clone size, as once, few, many or a class for expanded clones.

j_gene,abundance,len,v_gene,d_gene,CDR3aa,CDR3nt
TRBJ2-7,.,15,TRBV7-2,.,CASSLVTGSSYEQYF,TGTGCCAGCAGCTTAGTGACAGGAAGCTCCTACGAGCAGTACTTC
TRBJ2-7,.,15,TRBV2,.,CASREYTGTRSSPDF,TGTGCCAGCAGGGAATACACAGGTACTCGTTCCTCCCCGGACTTC
TRBJ2-7,.,13,TRBV7-9,.,CASSLANGFEQYF,TGTGCCAGCAGCTTAGCGAACGGATTCGAGCAGTACTTC
TRBJ1-5,few,15,TRBV6-5,.,CASSYNGVSNQPQHF,TGTGCCAGCAGTTACAACGGGGTTAGCAATCAGCCCCAGCATTTT
TRBJ1-1,.,13,TRBV4-1,.,CASSQTDWAEAFF,TGCGCCAGCAGCCAAACAGATTGGGCTGAAGCTTTCTTT
TRBJ2-7,once,16,TRBV6-5,TRBD2,CASSYGLAGVSYEQYF,TGTGCCAGCAGTTACGGACTAGCGGGAGTTTCTTACGAGCAGTACTTC
TRBJ1-1,.,13,TRBV27,.,CASSLRENTEAFF,TGTGCCAGCAGTTTAAGAGAGAACACTGAAGCTTTCTTT
TRBJ2-1,once,12,TRBV5-6,.,CASSPNYNEQFF,TGTGCCAGCAGCCCGAATTACAATGAGCAGTTCTTC
TRBJ2-2,.,14,TRBV3-1/TRBV3-2,.,CASSPSLVAGELFF,TGTGCCAGCAGCCCCTCCTTGGTGGCCGGGGAGCTGTTTTTT
TRBJ2-7,.,15,TRBV7-9,TRBD1,CASSLWDRRSYEQYF,TGTGCCAGCAGCTTATGGGACAGGAGATCCTACGAGCAGTACTTC
TRBJ1-5,.,13,TRBV12-3/TRBV12-4,.,CASSFSGGQPQHF,TGTGCCAGCAGTTTCTCGGGGGGACAGCCCCAGCATTTT
TRBJ1-1,.,13,TRBV21-1,.,CASSTGTNTEAFF,TGTGCCAGCAGTACCGGGACGAACACTGAAGCTTTCTTT
TRBJ1-2,.,15,TRBV4-1,.,CASSQVNRANYGYTF,TGCGCCAGCAGCCAAGTCAACAGAGCTAACTATGGCTACACCTTC
TRBJ1-3,.,16,TRBV9,.,CASSVGGLGFGNTIYF,TGTGCCAGCAGCGTAGGCGGTTTGGGGTTTGGAAACACCATATATTTT
TRBJ1-2,once,14,TRBV28,.,CASSLQGGDYGYTF,TGTGCCAGCAGTTTACAAGGTGGGGACTATGGCTACACCTTC
TRBJ2-4,once,17,TRBV4-1,TRBD2,CASSPGGSGGSKNIQYF,TGCGCCAGCAGCCCCGGGGGGAGCGGGGGAAGCAAAAACATTCAGTACTTC
TRBJ1-2,once,15,TRBV2,.,CASSNGAGRANGYTF,TGTGCCAGCAGTAACGGGGCAGGCAGGGCGAATGGCTACACCTTC
TRBJ1-2,.,15,TRBV30,TRBD1,CAWSAGTGGGYGYTF,TGTGCCTGGAGTGCCGGGACAGGGGGCGGCTATGGCTACACCTTC
TRBJ1-1,.,13,TRBV7-9,.,CASSLNVNTEAFF,TGTGCCAGCAGCTTAAATGTGAACACTGAAGCTTTCTTT
TRBJ2-7,.,19,TRBV15,.,CATSRGVPGSPAGAYEQYF,TGTGCCACCAGCAGAGGAGTCCCCGGATCACCCGCCGGAGCCTACGAGCAGTACTTC
TRBJ1-2,.,13,TRBV5-4,TRBD1,CASSPRDSYGYTF,TGTGCCAGCAGCCCCCGGGACAGCTATGGCTACACCTTC
TRBJ2-1,.,19,TRBV3-1/TRBV3-2,TRBD2,CASSQGTQGLAGSTYEQFF,TGTGCCAGCAGCCAAGGAACACAGGGACTAGCGGGAAGTACGTATGAGCAGTTCTTC
TRBJ1-1,.,16,TRBV19,.,CASSIPWTAPNTEAFF,TGTGCCAGTAGTATCCCCTGGACAGCCCCGAACACTGAAGCTTTCTTT
TRBJ2-7,.,14,TRBV2,TRBD1,CASRSTGGNAEQYF,TGTGCCAGCAGAAGCACAGGGGGGAACGCCGAGCAGTACTTC
TRBJ2-3,.,13,TRBV5-6,.,CASSRDSTDTQYF,TGTGCCAGCAGCAGAGACAGCACAGATACGCAGTATTTT
TRBJ1-1,.,15,TRBV7-2,.,CASSLLGVINTEAFF,TGTGCCAGCAGCTTACTTGGGGTCATCAACACTGAAGCTTTCTTT
TRBJ1-1,.,13,TRBV6-2/TRBV6-3,TRBD1,CASSLDRVIEAFF,TGTGCCAGCAGCTTGGACAGGGTGATTGAAGCTTTCTTT
TRBJ1-1,.,15,TRBV9,.,CASSVEPGANTEAFF,TGTGCCAGCAGCGTAGAGCCGGGGGCGAACACTGAAGCTTTCTTT
TRBJ1-5,.,18,TRBV18,.,CASSPIGQRTSPPVPQHF,TGTGCCAGCTCACCGATAGGACAACGTACATCCCCTCCCGTACCCCAGCATTTT
TRBJ2-5,.,14,TRBV28,.,CASNTGRTSETQYF,TGTGCCAGCAATACGGGACGGACAAGCGAGACCCAGTACTTC
TRBJ2-1,.,14,TRBV2,TRBD1,CASGRDRGLNEQFF,TGTGCCAGCGGACGGGACAGGGGGCTGAATGAGCAGTTCTTC
TRBJ1-2,.,15,TRBV5-4,TRBD1,CASSLPGQGDYGYTF,TGTGCCAGCAGCTTACCGGGACAGGGGGACTATGGCTACACCTTC
TRBJ1-1,.,13,TRBV20-1,.,CSASQGMNTEAFF,TGCAGTGCTAGTCAAGGGATGAACACTGAAGCTTTCTTT
TRBJ1-4,.,15,TRBV19,.,CASKRQPQTNEKLFF,TGTGCCAGTAAGAGGCAGCCTCAGACTAATGAAAAACTGTTTTTT
TRBJ1-3,once,15,TRBV5-1,.,CASSPGLSSGNTIYF,TGCGCCAGCAGCCCGGGCCTGAGCTCTGGAAACACCATATATTTT
TRBJ1-2,.,16,TRBV7-2,.,CASSYLQGSLESGYTF,TGTGCCAGCAGCTACCTACAGGGTAGCCTCGAGAGCGGCTACACCTTC
TRBJ2-4,.,13,TRBV29-1,TRBD1,CSVEGDRRNIQYF,TGCAGCGTTGAAGGGGACAGGAGAAACATTCAGTACTTC
TRBJ1-1,.,12,TRBV2,.,CASSEMEAEAFF,TGTGCCAGCAGTGAGATGGAGGCTGAAGCTTTCTTT